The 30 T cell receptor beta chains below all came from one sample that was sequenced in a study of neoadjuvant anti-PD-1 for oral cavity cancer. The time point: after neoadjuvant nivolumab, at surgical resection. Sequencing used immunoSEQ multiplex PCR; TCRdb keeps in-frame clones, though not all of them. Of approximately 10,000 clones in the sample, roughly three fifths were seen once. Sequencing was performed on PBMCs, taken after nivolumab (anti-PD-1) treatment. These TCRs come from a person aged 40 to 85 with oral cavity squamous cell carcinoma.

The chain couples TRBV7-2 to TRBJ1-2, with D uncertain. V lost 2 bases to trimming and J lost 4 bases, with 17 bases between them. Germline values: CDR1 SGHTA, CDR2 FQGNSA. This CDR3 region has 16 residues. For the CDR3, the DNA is TGTGCCAGCAGCTTAATTGCGCAGAAGAGAGCCTATGGCTACACCTTC. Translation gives CASSLIAQKRAYGYTF.

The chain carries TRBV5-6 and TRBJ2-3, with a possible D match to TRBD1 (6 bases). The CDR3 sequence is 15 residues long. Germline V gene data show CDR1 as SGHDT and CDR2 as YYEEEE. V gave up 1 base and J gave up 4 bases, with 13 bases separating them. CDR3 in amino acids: CASSLTGWGADTQYF. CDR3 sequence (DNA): TGTGCCAGCAGCTTGACAGGGTGGGGAGCAGATACGCAGTATTTT.

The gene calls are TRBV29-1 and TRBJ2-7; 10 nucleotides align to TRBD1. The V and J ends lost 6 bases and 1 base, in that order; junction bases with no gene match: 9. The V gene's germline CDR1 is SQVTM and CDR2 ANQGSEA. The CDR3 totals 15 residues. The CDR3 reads CSVITDRGPSYEQYF. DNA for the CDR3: TGCAGCGTAATTACCGACAGGGGGCCGTCCTACGAGCAGTACTTC.

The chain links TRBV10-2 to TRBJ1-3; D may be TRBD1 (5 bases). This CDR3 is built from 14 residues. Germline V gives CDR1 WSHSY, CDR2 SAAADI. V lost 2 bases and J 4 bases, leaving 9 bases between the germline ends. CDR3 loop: CASSERGWGNTIYF. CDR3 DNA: TGCGCCAGCAGTGAGAGGGGTTGGGGAAACACCATATATTTT.

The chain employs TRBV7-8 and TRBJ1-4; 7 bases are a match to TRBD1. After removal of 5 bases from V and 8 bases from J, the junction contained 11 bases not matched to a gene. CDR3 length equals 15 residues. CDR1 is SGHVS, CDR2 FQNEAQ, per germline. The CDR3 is CASSPGQARKEKLFF. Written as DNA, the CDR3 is TGTGCCAGCAGCCCAGGACAGGCTCGCAAGGAAAAACTGTTTTTT.

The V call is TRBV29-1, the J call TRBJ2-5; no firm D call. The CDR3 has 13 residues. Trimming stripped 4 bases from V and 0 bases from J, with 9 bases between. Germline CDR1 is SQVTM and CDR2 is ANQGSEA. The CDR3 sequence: CSVALTYQETQYF. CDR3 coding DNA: TGCAGCGTTGCACTTACGTACCAAGAGACCCAGTACTTC.

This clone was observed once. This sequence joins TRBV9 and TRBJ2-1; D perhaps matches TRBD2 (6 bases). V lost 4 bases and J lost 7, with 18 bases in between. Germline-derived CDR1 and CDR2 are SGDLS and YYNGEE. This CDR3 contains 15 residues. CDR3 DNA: TGTGCCAGCAGCTTCCGGGACTGGAATTCGAATGAGCAGTTCTTC. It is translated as CASSFRDWNSNEQFF.

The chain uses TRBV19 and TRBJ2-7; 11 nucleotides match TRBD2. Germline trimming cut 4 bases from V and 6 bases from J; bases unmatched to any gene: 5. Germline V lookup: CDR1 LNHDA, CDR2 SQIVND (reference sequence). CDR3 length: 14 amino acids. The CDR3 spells CASSTSGTSGEQYF. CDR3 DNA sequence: TGTGCCAGTAGTACGTCCGGGACTAGCGGCGAGCAGTACTTC.

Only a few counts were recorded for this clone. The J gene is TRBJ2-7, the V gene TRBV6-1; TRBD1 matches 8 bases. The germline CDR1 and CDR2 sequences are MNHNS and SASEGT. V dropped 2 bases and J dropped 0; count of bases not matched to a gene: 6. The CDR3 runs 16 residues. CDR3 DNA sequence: TGTGCCAGCAGTGAATTTGAGGGACAGGCCTCCTACGAGCAGTACTTC. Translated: CASSEFEGQASYEQYF.

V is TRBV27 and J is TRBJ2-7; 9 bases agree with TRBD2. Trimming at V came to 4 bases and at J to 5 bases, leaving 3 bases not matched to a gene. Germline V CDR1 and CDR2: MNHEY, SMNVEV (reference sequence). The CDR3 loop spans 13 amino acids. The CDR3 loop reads CASSSAGGNEQYF. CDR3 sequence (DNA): TGTGCCAGCAGTTCAGCGGGGGGAAACGAGCAGTACTTC.

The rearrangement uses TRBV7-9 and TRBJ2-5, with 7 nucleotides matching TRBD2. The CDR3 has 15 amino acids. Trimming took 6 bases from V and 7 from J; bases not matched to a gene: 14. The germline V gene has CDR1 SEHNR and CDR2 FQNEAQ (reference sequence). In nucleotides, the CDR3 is TGTGCCAGCAGACCAGGACTAGGAGCCGGGGGGACCCAGTACTTC. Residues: CASRPGLGAGGTQYF. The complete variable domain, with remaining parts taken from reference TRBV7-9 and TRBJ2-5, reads DTGVSQNPRHKITKRGQNVTFRCDPISEHNRLYWYRQTLGQGPEFLTYFQNEAQLEKSRLLSDRFSAERPKGSFSTLEIQRTEQGDSAMYLCASRPGLGAGGTQYFGPGTRLLVL.

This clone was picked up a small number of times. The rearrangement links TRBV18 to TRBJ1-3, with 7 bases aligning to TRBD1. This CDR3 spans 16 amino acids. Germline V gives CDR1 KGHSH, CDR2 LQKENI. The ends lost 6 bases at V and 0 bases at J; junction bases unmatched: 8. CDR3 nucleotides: TGTGCCAGCTCTCCCGGACAGGTCTCCTCTGGAAACACCATATATTTT. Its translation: CASSPGQVSSGNTIYF. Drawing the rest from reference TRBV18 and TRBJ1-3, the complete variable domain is NAGVMQNPRHLVRRRGQEARLRCSPMKGHSHVYWYRQLPEEGLKFMVYLQKENIIDESGMPKERFSAEFPKEGPSILRIQQVVRGDSAAYFCASSPGQVSSGNTIYFGEGSWLTVV.

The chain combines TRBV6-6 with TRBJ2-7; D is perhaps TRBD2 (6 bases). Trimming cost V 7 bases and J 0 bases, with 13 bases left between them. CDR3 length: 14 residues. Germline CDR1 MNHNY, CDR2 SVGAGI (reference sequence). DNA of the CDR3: TGTGCCAGCAAAAACATAGCGGACTCCTACGAGCAGTACTTC. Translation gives CASKNIADSYEQYF.

In DNA, the CDR3 is TGTGCCAGCAGCTTGTTTCCCTCCGGACTAGCGGGGCAGCAGTACTTC. Protein product: CASSLFPSGLAGQQYF. The chain recombines TRBV5-8 with TRBJ2-7; 12 nucleotides align to TRBD2. CDR3 length: 16 residues. Germline trimming cut 1 base from V and 8 bases from J; bases unmatched to any gene: 10. Germline assignment: CDR1 SGHTS and CDR2 YDEGEE.

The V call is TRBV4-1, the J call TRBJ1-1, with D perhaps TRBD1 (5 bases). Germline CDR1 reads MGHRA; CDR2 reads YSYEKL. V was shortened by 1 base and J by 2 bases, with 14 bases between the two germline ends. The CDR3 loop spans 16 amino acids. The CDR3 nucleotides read TGCGCCAGCAGCCAAGCCGAGGGCAGGGCCAACACTGAAGCTTTCTTT. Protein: CASSQAEGRANTEAFF.

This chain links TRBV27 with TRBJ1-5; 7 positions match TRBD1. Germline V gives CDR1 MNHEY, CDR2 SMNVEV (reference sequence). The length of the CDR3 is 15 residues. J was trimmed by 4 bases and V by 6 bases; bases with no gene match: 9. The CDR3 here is CASSTQKGANQPQHF. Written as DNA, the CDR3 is TGTGCCAGCAGCACCCAGAAGGGGGCAAATCAGCCCCAGCATTTT.

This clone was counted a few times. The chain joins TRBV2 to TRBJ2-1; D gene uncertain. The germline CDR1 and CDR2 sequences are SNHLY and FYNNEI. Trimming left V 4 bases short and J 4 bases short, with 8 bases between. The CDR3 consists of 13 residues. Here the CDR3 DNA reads TGTGCCAGCAGTGTAGGCTGGTACAATGAGCAGTTCTTC. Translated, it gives CASSVGWYNEQFF. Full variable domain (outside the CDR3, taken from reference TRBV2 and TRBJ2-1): EPEVTQTPSHQVTQMGQEVILRCVPISNHLYFYWYRQILGQKVEFLVSFYNNEISEKSEIFDDQFSVERPDGSNFTLKIRSTKLEDSAMYFCASSVGWYNEQFFGPGTRLTVL.

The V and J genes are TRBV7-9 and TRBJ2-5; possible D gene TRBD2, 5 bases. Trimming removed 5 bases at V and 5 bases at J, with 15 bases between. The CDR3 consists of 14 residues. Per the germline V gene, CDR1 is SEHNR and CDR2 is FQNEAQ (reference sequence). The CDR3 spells CASSPGLPGETQYF. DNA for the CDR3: TGTGCCAGCAGCCCAGGACTTCCGGGGGAGACCCAGTACTTC.

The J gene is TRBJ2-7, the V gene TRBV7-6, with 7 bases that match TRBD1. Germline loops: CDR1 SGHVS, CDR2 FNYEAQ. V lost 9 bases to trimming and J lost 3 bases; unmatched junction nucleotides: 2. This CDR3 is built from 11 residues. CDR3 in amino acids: CASGTDYEQYF. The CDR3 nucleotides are TGTGCCAGTGGGACAGACTACGAGCAGTACTTC.

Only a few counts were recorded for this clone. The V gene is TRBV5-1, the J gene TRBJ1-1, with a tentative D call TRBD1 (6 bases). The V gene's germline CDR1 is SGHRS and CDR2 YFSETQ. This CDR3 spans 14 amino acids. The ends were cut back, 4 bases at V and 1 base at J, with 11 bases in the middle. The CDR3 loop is CASSPSTGNTEAFF. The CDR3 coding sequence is TGCGCCAGCAGCCCCTCGACAGGGAACACTGAAGCTTTCTTT.

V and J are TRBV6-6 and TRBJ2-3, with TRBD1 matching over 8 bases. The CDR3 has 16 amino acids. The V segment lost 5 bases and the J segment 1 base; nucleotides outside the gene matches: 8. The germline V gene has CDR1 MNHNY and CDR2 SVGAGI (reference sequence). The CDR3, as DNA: TGTGCCAGCAGTCTCGGGACAGGCACGCGCACAGATACGCAGTATTTT. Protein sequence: CASSLGTGTRTDTQYF.

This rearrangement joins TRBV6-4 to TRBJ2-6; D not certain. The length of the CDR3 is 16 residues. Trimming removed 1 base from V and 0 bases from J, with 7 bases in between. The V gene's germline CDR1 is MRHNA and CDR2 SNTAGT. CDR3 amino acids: CASSDLGSSGANVLTF. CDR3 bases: TGTGCCAGCAGTGACTTAGGCTCCTCTGGGGCCAACGTCCTGACTTTC.

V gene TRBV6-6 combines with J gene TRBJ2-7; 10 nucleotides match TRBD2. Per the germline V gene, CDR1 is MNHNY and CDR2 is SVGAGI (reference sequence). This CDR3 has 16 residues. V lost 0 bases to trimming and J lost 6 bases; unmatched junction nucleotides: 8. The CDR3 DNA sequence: TGTGCCAGCAGTTACTCGATAGCTAGCGGGAGTTCCGAGCAGTACTTC. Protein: CASSYSIASGSSEQYF.

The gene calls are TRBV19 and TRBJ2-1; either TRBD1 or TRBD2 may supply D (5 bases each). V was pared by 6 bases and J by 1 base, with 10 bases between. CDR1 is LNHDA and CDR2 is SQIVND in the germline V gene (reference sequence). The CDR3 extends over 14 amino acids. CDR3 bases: TGTGCCAGTAGCGGGGCAGGGTCCTACAATGAGCAGTTCTTC. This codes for CASSGAGSYNEQFF.

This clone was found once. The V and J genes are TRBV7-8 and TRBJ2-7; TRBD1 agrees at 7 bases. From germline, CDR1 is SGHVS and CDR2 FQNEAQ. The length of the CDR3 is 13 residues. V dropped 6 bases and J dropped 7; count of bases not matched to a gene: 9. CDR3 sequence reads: CASSLDRSWEQYF. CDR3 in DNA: TGTGCCAGCAGTTTGGACAGGAGTTGGGAGCAGTACTTC.

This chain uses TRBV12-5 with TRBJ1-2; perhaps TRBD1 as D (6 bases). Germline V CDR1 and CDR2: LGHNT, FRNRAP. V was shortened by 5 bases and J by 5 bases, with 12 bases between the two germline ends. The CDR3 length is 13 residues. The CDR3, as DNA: TGTGCTAGTGGTGAGGGGGGGCCTTATGGCTACACCTTC. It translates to CASGEGGPYGYTF. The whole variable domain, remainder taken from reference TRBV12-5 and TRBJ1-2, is DARVTQTPRHKVTEMGQEVTMRCQPILGHNTVFWYRQTMMQGLELLAYFRNRAPLDDSGMPKDRFSAEMPDATLATLKIQPSEPRDSAVYFCASGEGGPYGYTFGSGTRLTVV.

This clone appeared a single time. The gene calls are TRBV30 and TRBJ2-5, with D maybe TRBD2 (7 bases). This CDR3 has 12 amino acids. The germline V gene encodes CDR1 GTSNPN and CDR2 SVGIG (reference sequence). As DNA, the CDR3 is TGTGCTTACAGTCGGGGGGCCGAGACCCAGTACTTC. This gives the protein CAYSRGAETQYF.

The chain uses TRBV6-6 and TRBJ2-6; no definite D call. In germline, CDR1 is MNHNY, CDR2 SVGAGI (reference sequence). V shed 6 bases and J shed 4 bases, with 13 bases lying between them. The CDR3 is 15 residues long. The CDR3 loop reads CASRLQSRGANVLTF. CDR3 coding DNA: TGTGCCAGCAGACTACAGTCTCGCGGGGCCAACGTCCTGACTTTC.

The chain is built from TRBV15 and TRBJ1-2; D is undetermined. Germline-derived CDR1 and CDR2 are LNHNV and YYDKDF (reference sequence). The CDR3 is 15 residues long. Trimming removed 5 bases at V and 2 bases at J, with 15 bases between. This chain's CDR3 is CATSVTGTPNYGYTF. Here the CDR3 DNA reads TGTGCCACCAGCGTTACGGGAACGCCGAACTATGGCTACACCTTC.

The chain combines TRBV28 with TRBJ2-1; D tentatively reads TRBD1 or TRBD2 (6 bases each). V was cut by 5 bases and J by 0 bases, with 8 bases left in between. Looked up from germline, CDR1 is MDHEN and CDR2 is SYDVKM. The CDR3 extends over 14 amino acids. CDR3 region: CASSRGPSYNEQFF. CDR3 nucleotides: TGTGCCAGCAGTCGGGGGCCCTCCTACAATGAGCAGTTCTTC. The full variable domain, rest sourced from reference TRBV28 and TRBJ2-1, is DVKVTQSSRYLVKRTGEKVFLECVQDMDHENMFWYRQDPGLGLRLIYFSYDVKMKEKGDIPEGYSVSREKKERFSLILESASTNQTSMYLCASSRGPSYNEQFFGPGTRLTVL.